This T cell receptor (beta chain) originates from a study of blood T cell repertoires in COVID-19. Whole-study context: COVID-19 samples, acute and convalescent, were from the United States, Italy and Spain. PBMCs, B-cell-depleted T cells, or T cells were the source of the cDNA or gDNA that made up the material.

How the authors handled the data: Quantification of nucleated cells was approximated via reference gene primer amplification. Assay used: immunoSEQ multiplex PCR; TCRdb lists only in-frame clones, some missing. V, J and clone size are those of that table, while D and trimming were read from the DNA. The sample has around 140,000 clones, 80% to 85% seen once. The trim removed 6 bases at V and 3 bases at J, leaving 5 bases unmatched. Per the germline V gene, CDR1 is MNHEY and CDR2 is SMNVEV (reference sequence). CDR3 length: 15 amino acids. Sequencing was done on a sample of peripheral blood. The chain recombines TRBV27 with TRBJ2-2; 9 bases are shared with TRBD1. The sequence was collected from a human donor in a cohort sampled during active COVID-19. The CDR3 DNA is TGTGCCAGCAGCCCACAGGGGGCATACACCGGGGAGCTGTTTTTT. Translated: CASSPQGAYTGELFF.